This T cell receptor (beta chain) was observed in a study of cytomegalovirus exposure and HLA in healthy donors. Points from the study as a whole: Confirmation was obtained in vitro that a few CMV-associated chains are specific for CMV antigens. Reportedly, cytomegalovirus status was diagnosed with high sensitivity and specificity. The study flagged 150 to 200 TCR beta chains as cytomegalovirus-associated.

The CDR3 has 15 amino acids. From germline, CDR1 is SGHTA and CDR2 FQGNSA. J gave up 1 base and V 3 bases, and 0 bases lay outside the gene matches. The data were produced by immunoSEQ multiplex PCR, yet TCRdb's version contains in-frame clones alone and is incomplete. The top ten clones hold about 8.1% of a sample with approximately 54,000 clones, roughly 89% of them seen once. With respect to this clone: Its antigen is not known.

The specimen was PBMCs. V and J are TRBV7-2 and TRBJ2-3; 11 nucleotides match TRBD2. This sequence originates from a woman aged 18-29 years in good health and CMV-seropositive. The CDR3 DNA is TGTGCCAGCAGCTTGACTAGCGGGGGCACAGATACGCAGTATTTT. Protein: CASSLTSGGTDTQYF.